Following are 31 T cell receptor beta chains from one sample sequenced in a study of technical replicates of blood from a few donors listed by TCRdb under 2017. The method was the immunoSEQ multiplex PCR assay. Drawn from immuneACCESS, this table holds only the in-frame rearrangements with V and J called that TCRdb kept. Clones are partly lost; checked studies trace under half to an unresolved V gene and leave the rest unexplained. This sample lists some 74,000 clones; about nine tenths were detected once. The ten largest clones take up approximately 0.36% of the sample. Specimen: T cells isolated from PBMCs. The receptors come from a human donor in good health.

The V call is TRBV10-2, the J call TRBJ1-4; maybe TRBD1 (5 bases). Trimming pared 6 bases from V and 7 bases from J, leaving 12 bases between. The CDR3 has 13 amino acids. Germline V lookup: CDR1 WSHSY, CDR2 SAAADI. The DNA of the CDR3 is TGCGCCAGCAGCATCTCAGGGCCTGAAAAACTGTTTTTT. Encoded protein: CASSISGPEKLFF.

V is TRBV10-3 and J is TRBJ1-3; D perhaps matches TRBD1 (6 bases). V lost 7 bases and J lost 0, with 10 bases in between. CDR1 ENHRY and CDR2 SYGVKD come from the germline V gene. CDR3 length: 14 residues. CDR3 nucleotides: TGTGCCATCAACAGGGACGGCTCTGGAAACACCATATATTTT. Translating it yields CAINRDGSGNTIYF.

The CDR3: CASSLRDPHRTALSYEQYF. CDR3 nucleotides: TGTGCCAGCAGCCTAAGAGACCCCCATAGGACAGCCCTCTCCTACGAGCAGTACTTC. This sequence joins TRBV21-1 and TRBJ2-7; the table's D gene call, TRBD1, was not cross checked with the DNA. TRBV21-1 is reported as a pseudogene. The CDR3 is made up of 19 amino acids.

This chain connects TRBV4-3 to TRBJ2-1, with unresolved D. Looked up from germline, CDR1 is LGHNA and CDR2 is YSLEER. CDR3 size: 14 residues. The V gene lost 1 base and the J gene lost 6 bases, with 10 bases spanning the gap. Written as DNA, the CDR3 is TGCGCCAGCAGCCAAGGGGTTAGCTCCAATGAGCAGTTCTTC. Translated, it gives CASSQGVSSNEQFF.

The rearrangement links TRBV7-3 to TRBJ2-3; 7 nucleotides line up with TRBD1. Germline CDR1 SGHTA, CDR2 FQGTGA. The CDR3 has 15 residues. V gave up 1 base and J gave up 4 bases; unmatched junction bases: 5. The CDR3 reads CASSLMQGVPDTQYF. In DNA form, the CDR3 reads TGTGCCAGCAGCTTAATGCAGGGGGTCCCAGATACGCAGTATTTT.

The chain has TRBV12-5 and TRBJ1-4, with 9 bases matching TRBD1. The V gene's germline CDR1 is LGHNT and CDR2 FRNRAP. Losses at the gene ends were 1 base for V and 8 bases for J; bases not matched to a gene: 2. The CDR3 is made up of 14 amino acids. The CDR3 here is CASGLAQGAEKLFF. In DNA, the CDR3 is TGTGCTAGTGGTTTGGCACAGGGGGCCGAAAAACTGTTTTTT.

The chain employs TRBV5-1 and TRBJ1-2, with TRBD1 matching over 8 bases. With V trimmed by 0 bases and J by 3 bases, 10 bases remained unmatched. The germline CDR1 and CDR2 sequences are SGHRS and YFSETQ. This CDR3 has 17 amino acids. The CDR3 coding sequence is TGCGCCAGCAGCTTGGGAGGGGCAGGGGGCCAGGACTATGGCTACACCTTC. This gives the protein CASSLGGAGGQDYGYTF.

The chain joins TRBV6-6 to TRBJ1-2, with unresolved D. V shed 0 bases and J shed 2 bases, with 13 bases lying between them. CDR1 MNHNY and CDR2 SVGAGI come from the germline V gene (reference sequence). The CDR3 sequence is 16 residues long. CDR3 sequence (DNA): TGTGCCAGCAGTTACTCGGTTAGTGGAGGGAACTATGGCTACACCTTC. Residues: CASSYSVSGGNYGYTF.

This clone was seen once. The chain links TRBV27 to TRBJ2-5; no definite D call. Germline lookup yields CDR1 MNHEY and CDR2 SMNVEV (reference sequence). The CDR3 has 16 amino acids. V gave up 5 bases and J gave up 3 bases, with 19 bases separating them. CDR3 sequence (DNA): TGTGCCAGCAGTAAAAGTCATGGTAGTGAGGAAGAGACCCAGTACTTC. Translation gives CASSKSHGSEEETQYF.

This chain uses TRBV5-4 with TRBJ2-7; no reliable D call. Trimming took 0 bases from V and 1 from J, leaving 5 bases between them. The CDR3 spans 13 residues. Germline values: CDR1 SGHNT, CDR2 YYREEE (reference sequence). CDR3 nucleotide sequence: TGTGCCAGCAGCTTGGACTATTCCTACGAGCAGTACTTC. The encoded protein is CASSLDYSYEQYF. Looking up the rest from reference TRBV5-4 and TRBJ2-7 gives the full variable domain: ETGVTQSPTHLIKTRGQQVTLRCSSQSGHNTVSWYQQALGQGPQFIFQYYREEENGRGNFPPRFSGLQFPNYSSELNVNALELDDSALYLCASSLDYSYEQYFGPGTRLTVT.

The chain links TRBV6-1 to TRBJ1-2; D unresolved. Germline V gene sequence: CDR1 MNHNS, CDR2 SASEGT. The CDR3 spans 14 residues. V was trimmed by 3 bases and J by 5 bases, leaving 13 bases between them. CDR3 loop: CASSDLMNGYGYTF. In DNA, the CDR3 is TGTGCCAGCAGTGACCTCATGAACGGGTATGGCTACACCTTC.

This clone was counted a few times. V is TRBV14 and J is TRBJ1-1, with no clear D. V lost 2 bases and J 5 bases, leaving 6 bases between the germline ends. This CDR3 contains 12 residues. Germline CDR1 reads SGHDN; CDR2 reads FVKESK. CDR3: CASSQLRTEAFF. The CDR3 DNA follows: TGTGCCAGCAGCCAACTGAGGACTGAAGCTTTCTTT.

V usage is TRBV5-4 and J usage is TRBJ2-2, with D perhaps TRBD2 (6 bases). Germline values: CDR1 SGHNT, CDR2 YYREEE (reference sequence). Trimming pared 3 bases from V and 4 bases from J, leaving 19 bases between. The CDR3 totals 17 residues. The CDR3 reads CASSSLAGVGGTGELFF. The DNA for the CDR3 is TGTGCCAGCAGCTCCCTCGCTGGGGTGGGAGGCACCGGGGAGCTGTTTTTT.

The V gene is TRBV5-1, the J gene TRBJ2-7, with unresolved D. There are 13 residues in the CDR3. Germline V gene sequence: CDR1 SGHRS, CDR2 YFSETQ. Trimming took 7 bases from V and 0 from J, leaving 11 bases between them. Here the CDR3 DNA reads TGCGCCAGCGCCGCTAGGATCTCCTACGAGCAGTACTTC. Its translation is CASAARISYEQYF.

This clone was seen just once. The V gene is TRBV5-4, the J gene TRBJ2-1, with D hard to call. Per the germline V gene, CDR1 is SGHNT and CDR2 is YYREEE (reference sequence). Deletions cut 4 bases from V and 9 bases from J, with 8 bases between. The CDR3 is made up of 11 amino acids. CDR3 coding DNA: TGTGCCAGCAGCGTAGAAATTGAGCAGTTCTTC. Translating it yields CASSVEIEQFF.

This chain joins TRBV7-2 and TRBJ2-4, with 7 bases aligning to TRBD2. Trimming at V came to 8 bases and at J to 8 bases, leaving 15 bases not matched to a gene. The length of the CDR3 is 15 residues. Germline CDR1 and CDR2: SGHTA and FQGNSA. CDR3 region: CASGMIGRGDDIQYF. For the CDR3, the DNA is TGTGCCAGCGGGATGATTGGGAGGGGAGATGACATTCAGTACTTC.

This clone was detected only once. This CDR3 is CASSQNSGSEQYF. DNA for the CDR3: TGTGCCAGCTCACAAAATAGCGGGAGCGAGCAGTACTTC. The rearrangement joins TRBV18 to TRBJ2-7, with 9 bases aligning to TRBD2. This CDR3 spans 13 amino acids. The junction had 4 bases not matched to a gene; V was cut back by 4 bases and J by 6 bases. Germline assignment: CDR1 KGHSH and CDR2 LQKENI.

The chain is built from TRBV9 and TRBJ2-7; D is perhaps TRBD2 (6 bases). CDR1 is SGDLS, CDR2 YYNGEE, per germline. The CDR3 covers 16 residues. V gave up 0 bases and J gave up 6 bases, with 19 bases separating them. CDR3 DNA: TGTGCCAGCAGCGTAGAGTCTGCGGGATCCCTAGGCGAGCAGTACTTC. It is translated as CASSVESAGSLGEQYF.

This clone was detected a few times. Germline is not matched at one junction end, which may reflect a read error. The chain has TRBV19 and TRBJ1-1, with no clear D. The V gene's germline CDR1 is LNHDA and CDR2 SQIVND (reference sequence). This CDR3 has 12 amino acids. CDR3 residues: CASIRENIEAFF. Here the CDR3 DNA reads TGTGCCAGTATCCGGGAGAACATTGAAGCTTTCTTT.

This clone showed up just once. The CDR3 is CASSVNPTGGETQYF. DNA for the CDR3: TGTGCCAGCAGCGTCAACCCGACAGGAGGAGAGACCCAGTACTTC. The chain joins TRBV9 to TRBJ2-5; D is possibly TRBD1 (6 bases). The CDR3 loop spans 15 amino acids. V was trimmed by 2 bases and J by 4 bases, leaving 15 bases between them. The germline V gene encodes CDR1 SGDLS and CDR2 YYNGEE.

This chain links TRBV11-1 with TRBJ2-7; TRBD2 aligns across 9 bases. This CDR3 is built from 15 residues. The J segment lost 6 bases and the V segment lost 6 bases, leaving 12 bases of the junction unmatched. The germline CDR1 and CDR2 sequences are SGHAT and FQDESV (reference sequence). For the CDR3, the DNA is TGTGCCAGCAGGCGGGGGGGTACAGGGACCGCCGAGCAGTACTTC. The encoded protein is CASRRGGTGTAEQYF.

The genes are TRBV4-1 and TRBJ2-7, with D possibly being TRBD2 (6 bases). CDR1 is MGHRA, CDR2 YSYEKL, per germline. The V and J ends lost 1 base and 3 bases respectively, with 10 bases between them. This CDR3 is built from 14 residues. The CDR3 region has the DNA TGCGCCAGCAGCCAAGTGAGCGGGCACTACGAGCAGTACTTC. It encodes CASSQVSGHYEQYF.

The chain joins TRBV10-3 to TRBJ2-1; 12 positions match TRBD2. Germline V gives CDR1 ENHRY, CDR2 SYGVKD. The CDR3 has 16 amino acids. The ends lost 3 bases at V and 10 bases at J; junction bases unmatched: 10. CDR3 nucleotides: TGTGCCATCAGTGATAATAAAGGGCTAGCGGGAGGGGAGCAGTTCTTC. It is translated as CAISDNKGLAGGEQFF.

The genes are TRBV19 and TRBJ2-1; 7 bases map to TRBD2. The CDR3 spans 15 residues. From germline, CDR1 is LNHDA and CDR2 SQIVND (reference sequence). The V gene end was trimmed by 3 bases and the J gene end by 2 bases; junction bases not matched to a gene: 4. The CDR3 DNA follows: TGTGCCAGTAGTATTTCGCGGGAGACCTACAATGAGCAGTTCTTC. Its translation: CASSISRETYNEQFF.

This clone was recorded only once. The chain is built from TRBV19 and TRBJ1-3; D gene unclear. CDR1 and CDR2 from the germline V gene are LNHDA and SQIVND (reference sequence). V lost 7 bases to trimming and J lost 2 bases, with 9 bases between them. This CDR3 is built from 13 residues. CDR3 sequence: CASTYGAGNTIYF. CDR3 in DNA: TGTGCCAGTACATACGGGGCTGGAAACACCATATATTTT. Together with reference TRBV19 and TRBJ1-3, the CDR3 gives the full variable domain: DGGITQSPKYLFRKEGQNVTLSCEQNLNHDAMYWYRQDPGQGLRLIYYSQIVNDFQKGDIAEGYSVSREKKESFPLTVTSAQKNPTAFYLCASTYGAGNTIYFGEGSWLTVV.

A single count supports this clone. This chain links TRBV7-3 with TRBJ2-2, with D hard to call. The CDR3 runs 14 residues. The V gene lost 8 bases and the J gene lost 0 bases, with 10 bases spanning the gap. Germline V gene data show CDR1 as SGHTA and CDR2 as FQGTGA. The CDR3 coding sequence is TGTGCCAGCGCGCCTGGGCCGAACACCGGGGAGCTGTTTTTT. This encodes CASAPGPNTGELFF.

The chain has TRBV29-1 and TRBJ1-3; the D gene is possibly TRBD1 (5 bases). Trimming cost V 1 base and J 1 base, with 8 bases left between them. Looked up from germline, CDR1 is SQVTM and CDR2 is ANQGSEA. This CDR3 comprises 14 residues. The CDR3 protein is CSVEGGLSGNTIYF. In DNA form, the CDR3 reads TGCAGCGTTGAAGGGGGCTTATCTGGAAACACCATATATTTT.

This chain uses TRBV5-6 with TRBJ2-3; weak D call: TRBD1 (6 bases). V lost 0 bases and J 1 base, leaving 12 bases between the germline ends. The germline gives CDR1 SGHDT, CDR2 YYEEEE. This CDR3 is built from 16 residues. The CDR3 DNA reads TGTGCCAGCAGCTTGGTGGGGGCAAGGGGCACAGATACGCAGTATTTT. It is translated as CASSLVGARGTDTQYF.

The chain couples TRBV28 to TRBJ1-4; 8 nucleotides agree with TRBD1. Trimming took 5 bases from V and 0 from J; bases not matched to a gene: 8. Germline assignment: CDR1 MDHEN and CDR2 SYDVKM. The CDR3 runs 17 residues. CDR3 DNA sequence: TGTGCCAGCAGTGGGACAGGATCCTACTCAACTAATGAAAAACTGTTTTTT. It translates to CASSGTGSYSTNEKLFF.

The chain recombines TRBV6-5 with TRBJ1-2, with 10 nucleotides matching TRBD1. V lost 6 bases and J lost 8; bases outside the gene matches: 6. The CDR3 contains 13 residues. Per germline, CDR1 MNHEY and CDR2 SVGAGI. CDR3 coding DNA: TGTGCCAGCAGATCTCGGGACAGGGGAGGCTACACCTTC. It is translated as CASRSRDRGGYTF.

The rearrangement links TRBV5-8 to TRBJ2-4, with no clear D. V dropped 2 bases and J dropped 1 base, with 7 bases sitting between them. This CDR3 contains 14 residues. CDR1 is SGHTS, CDR2 YDEGEE, per germline. CDR3 DNA sequence: TGTGCCAGCAGCTTCCCCCGGGCCAAAAACATTCAGTACTTC. Residues: CASSFPRAKNIQYF.